A selection of T cell receptor beta chains follows, all from one sample in a study of blood T cell repertoires in COVID-19. TCRdb keeps only in-frame clones here, not all; method: immunoSEQ multiplex PCR. The sample gives around 90,000 clones, around 90% of which show up once; approximately 2% is in the top ten. Sequencing input: peripheral blood. The receptors were sampled from a middle-aged man with COVID-19, enrolled during active disease. CDR3s include the opening cysteine and the closing phenylalanine or tryptophan. D genes are given only for firm matches. Some rows have no size entry. The others give once, few or many, or a class for an expanded clone.

TRBV29-1	TRBJ1-5	.	13	.	CSVEVTGNQPQHF	TGCAGCGTTGAAGTTACAGGCAATCAGCCCCAGCATTTT
TRBV18	TRBJ1-2	.	16	.	CASSFLAPGTLDRYTF	TGTGCCAGCTCCTTCTTAGCGCCAGGGACTCTAGATCGCTACACCTTC
TRBV18	TRBJ1-5	.	15	.	CASSPGQAQNQPQHF	TGTGCCAGCTCACCGGGCCAGGCCCAAAATCAGCCCCAGCATTTT
TRBV7-3	TRBJ1-1	.	12	.	CASSLIGGVAFF	TGTGCCAGCAGCTTAATCGGGGGGGTAGCTTTCTTT
TRBV7-6	TRBJ1-5	.	16	once	CASSPDRGATNQPQHF	TGTGCCAGCAGCCCCGACCGGGGGGCAACTAATCAGCCCCAGCATTTT
TRBV5-1	TRBJ2-1	.	17	.	CASSLGVTSGPVDEQFF	TGCGCCAGCAGCTTGGGAGTTACTTCTGGGCCGGTTGATGAGCAGTTCTTC
TRBV7-9	TRBJ1-1	.	13	.	CASSLSGLAEAFF	TGTGCCAGCAGCTTATCAGGTCTGGCTGAAGCTTTCTTT
TRBV27	TRBJ2-1	.	15	.	CASSFFGGAGNEQFF	TGTGCCAGCAGTTTTTTTGGGGGGGCAGGGAATGAGCAGTTCTTC
TRBV5-4	TRBJ1-1	.	13	.	CASSFRGSTEAFF	TGTGCCAGCAGCTTCAGGGGTTCCACTGAAGCTTTCTTT
TRBV9	TRBJ2-1	TRBD2	16	.	CASSALAGGLHNEQFF	TGTGCCAGCAGCGCACTAGCGGGGGGGCTTCACAATGAGCAGTTCTTC
TRBV6-2/TRBV6-3	TRBJ2-1	TRBD1	16	.	CASSYRRDRGLGEQFF	TGTGCCAGCAGTTACCGCCGGGACAGGGGGCTTGGTGAGCAGTTCTTC
TRBV4-1	TRBJ1-1	.	16	.	CASSQDRGGRNTEAFF	TGCGCCAGCAGCCAAGACCGCGGGGGGAGGAACACTGAAGCTTTCTTT
TRBV3-1/TRBV3-2	TRBJ1-5	TRBD1	16	.	CASSGTGILSGQPQHF	TGTGCCAGCAGCGGGACAGGGATTTTATCAGGTCAGCCCCAGCATTTT
TRBV3-1/TRBV3-2	TRBJ1-1	.	13	.	CASSASMNTEAFF	TGTGCCAGCAGCGCCAGTATGAACACTGAAGCTTTCTTT
TRBV6-4	TRBJ2-3	TRBD2	16	.	CASSLTSGGPGDTQYF	TGTGCCAGCAGTCTCACTAGCGGGGGTCCCGGGGATACGCAGTATTTT
TRBV12-3/TRBV12-4	TRBJ1-2	.	13	.	CASSYDRNYGYTF	TGTGCCAGCAGTTACGACAGAAACTATGGCTACACCTTC
TRBV2	TRBJ2-1	.	15	.	CASRKTVNSYNEQFF	TGTGCCAGCAGGAAGACAGTGAACTCCTACAATGAGCAGTTCTTC
TRBV18	TRBJ1-6	TRBD1	16	.	CASSVSAPGGNSPLHF	TGTGCCAGCTCAGTGTCGGCTCCAGGGGGAAATTCACCCCTCCACTTT
TRBV7-9	TRBJ1-2	.	15	few	CASSPLGLRGYGYTF	TGTGCCAGCAGCCCTTTGGGACTGAGAGGCTATGGCTACACCTTC
TRBV9	TRBJ2-7	.	17	few	CASSVADEGPSSYEQYF	TGTGCCAGCAGCGTAGCTGATGAGGGCCCCAGCTCCTACGAGCAGTACTTC
TRBV7-9	TRBJ2-7	.	14	.	CASTKGGTHYEQYF	TGTGCCAGCACCAAGGGGGGGACGCACTACGAGCAGTACTTC
TRBV27	TRBJ2-2	.	13	.	CASSSGDTGELFF	TGTGCCAGCAGTTCGGGGGACACCGGGGAGCTGTTTTTT
TRBV19	TRBJ2-1	TRBD2	17	once	CASSQAGLAGGMNEQFF	TGTGCCAGTAGTCAAGCGGGACTAGCGGGGGGTATGAATGAGCAGTTCTTC
TRBV7-2	TRBJ1-1	TRBD1	13	.	CASSPLQGGKAFF	TGTGCCAGCAGCCCATTACAGGGGGGAAAGGCTTTCTTT
TRBV5-1	TRBJ2-1	.	13	once	CASSYSQGNEQFF	TGCGCCAGCAGTTATTCCCAGGGGAATGAGCAGTTCTTC